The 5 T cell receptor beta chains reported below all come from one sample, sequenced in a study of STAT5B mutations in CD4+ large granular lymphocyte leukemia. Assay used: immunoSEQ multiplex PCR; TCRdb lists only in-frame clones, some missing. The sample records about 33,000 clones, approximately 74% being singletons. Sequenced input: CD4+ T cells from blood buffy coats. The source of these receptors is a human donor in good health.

The CDR3 nucleotides are TGTGCCAGCAGCGCGATAAGGGGGACTGAAGCTTTCTTT. As protein: CASSAIRGTEAFF. The chain has TRBV2 and TRBJ1-1, with D perhaps matching TRBD1 (6 bases). This CDR3 has 13 amino acids. Per the germline V gene, CDR1 is SNHLY and CDR2 is FYNNEI. With 6 bases removed from V and 5 bases from J, the gap between germline ends came to 13 bases.

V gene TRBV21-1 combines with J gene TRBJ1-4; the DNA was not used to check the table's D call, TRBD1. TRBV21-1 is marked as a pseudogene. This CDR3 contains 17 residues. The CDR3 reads CASPGTGACGTNEKLFF. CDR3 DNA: TGTGCCAGTCCCGGGACAGGGGCGTGTGGGACTAATGAAAAACTGTTTTTT.

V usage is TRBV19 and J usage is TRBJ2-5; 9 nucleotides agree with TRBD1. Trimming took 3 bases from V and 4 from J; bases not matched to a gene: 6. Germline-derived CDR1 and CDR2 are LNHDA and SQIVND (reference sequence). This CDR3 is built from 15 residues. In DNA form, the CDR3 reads TGTGCCAGTAGTATGATTACAGGGGGCACAGAGACCCAGTACTTC. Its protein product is CASSMITGGTETQYF. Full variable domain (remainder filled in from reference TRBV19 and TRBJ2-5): DGGITQSPKYLFRKEGQNVTLSCEQNLNHDAMYWYRQDPGQGLRLIYYSQIVNDFQKGDIAEGYSVSREKKESFPLTVTSAQKNPTAFYLCASSMITGGTETQYFGPGTRLLVL.

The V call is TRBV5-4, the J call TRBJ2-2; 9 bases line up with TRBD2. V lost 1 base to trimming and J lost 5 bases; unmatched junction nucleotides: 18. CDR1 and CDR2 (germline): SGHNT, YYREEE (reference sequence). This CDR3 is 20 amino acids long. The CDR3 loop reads CASSLSHGAGGPRPTGELFF. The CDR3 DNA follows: TGTGCCAGCAGCTTGTCCCACGGGGCGGGGGGGCCTCGTCCGACCGGGGAGCTGTTTTTT. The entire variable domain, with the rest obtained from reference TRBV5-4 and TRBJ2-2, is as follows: ETGVTQSPTHLIKTRGQQVTLRCSSQSGHNTVSWYQQALGQGPQFIFQYYREEENGRGNFPPRFSGLQFPNYSSELNVNALELDDSALYLCASSLSHGAGGPRPTGELFFGEGSRLTVL.

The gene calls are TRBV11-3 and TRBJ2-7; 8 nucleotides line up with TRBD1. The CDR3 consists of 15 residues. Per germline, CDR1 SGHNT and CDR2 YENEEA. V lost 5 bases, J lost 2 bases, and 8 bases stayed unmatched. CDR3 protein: CASSASQGAAYEQYF. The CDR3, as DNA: TGTGCCAGCAGCGCGAGTCAGGGGGCTGCCTACGAGCAGTACTTC.